This TCR beta chain came from a study of Graves' ophthalmopathy and Graves' hyperthyroidism (dated by TCRdb to 2017 to 2018). With respect to the entire study: Peripheral blood was collected at initial diagnosis, before any treatment. TCR beta repertoire signatures were used to distinguish Graves' ophthalmopathy from Graves' hyperthyroidism and to predict progression to ophthalmopathy. In total, 135 blood samples were TCR-sequenced: fewer than 50 ophthalmopathy, some 75 hyperthyroidism and roughly 17 hyperthyroidism-to-ophthalmopathy patients. To explore V-J signatures distinguishing ophthalmopathy from hyperthyroidism, a discovery set of under 110 patients (43 ophthalmopathy, 57 stable hyperthyroidism) was enrolled. An independent validation cohort was composed of fewer than 20 hyperthyroidism patients and about 17 patients who later progressed from hyperthyroidism to ophthalmopathy. In about six hyperthyroidism patients, T-cell repertoires of thyroid tissue and blood were compared. After sampling, hyperthyroidism patients received methimazole starting at 30 mg daily, and ophthalmopathy patients received high-dose intravenous methylprednisolone. The roughly 99 discovery patients were divided at random into training and test sets in a 7:3 ratio. Overall results and qualifications from the work: In validation, the model predicted ophthalmopathy progression with 70.59% sensitivity and roughly 78% specificity; roughly 11 predicted patients were CT-confirmed with GO in a median of approximately 6.2 months. In cross-validation, the 13-signature model distinguished ophthalmopathy from stable hyperthyroidism with almost 90% sensitivity and approximately 81% specificity, and in the test set the corresponding values were 80% and 75%. No statistical method was used to set the sample size in advance, and the investigators knew which group each participant was assigned to. Most of the expanded thyroid clonotypes with a frequency above 0.001 were also detected in blood, and it was suggested that the thyroid immune response may be reflected by blood repertoires.

From the germline V gene, CDR1 is MDHEN and CDR2 is SYDVKM. The CDR3 covers 15 residues, taking in both the cysteine and the phenylalanine. Solely the CDR3 DNA is kept, with 45 bases framed from the first base. Unmatched junction bases come to 6, with V trimmed by 2 bases and J by 6 bases. Ophthalmopathy patients had moderately to severely active disease, Clinical Activity Score of at least 3, NOSPECS grade of at least 4, and disease duration under 3 months. Anyone with other autoimmune diseases, uncontrolled infections, pregnancy or lactation was excluded from the study. Diagnosis relied on clinical symptoms, serum thyroxine, TRAb, thyroid ultrasound and orbital computed tomography. Ficoll-Paque density gradient centrifugation was used to isolate PBMCs from 10 ml of fresh peripheral blood. Trizol reagent was used to extract the total RNA, and its quality was then checked on an Agilent 2100 Bioanalyzer.

Regarding this clonotype: There is no known antigen for this receptor. The record has no base qualities; no much larger clone is one base away.

For repertoire sequencing, TCR beta CDR3 regions were amplified from RNA transcripts. HTBI primers and the Qiagen OneStep RT-PCR kit were used in a first-round RT-PCR, which was followed by a second-round multiplex PCR, size selection and purification. Sequencing of the libraries was carried out on an Illumina HiSeq2000 in paired-end mode with 100 bp reads. As for the authors' bioinformatics: Reads were processed with SOAPnuke, discarding reads with adapters, uncalled bases, mean Phred below 15, or no exact constant-primer or identifier match. High-quality paired reads were merged with COPE v1.2.5. Each unique nucleotide sequence was treated as a clonotype, and MiTCR v1.1 was used to align the clonotypes to the IMGT TRB V, D and J references. Only V-J combinations with frequency above 0.0001 were analysed, covering about 99% of repertoires. For each V-J combination, a TCR clonal expansion and chaos score was defined as F50 clonal expansion divided by the chaos observed in the TCRdist matrix. Welch's t-statistics and random forest were used to reduce features to about 14 V-J combinations, which were fed into a naive Bayes classifier. Thyroid-blood repertoire similarity was quantified with the Morisita-Horn index. TCRdb trimmed the raw reads at Q25, called clones with MiXCR and kept productive beta chains. Rows merge per CDR3 protein into single entries with the most common DNA and genes. These V and J calls rely on TCRdb rather than the paper's analysis. The sample records 200,000 to 250,000 distinct CDR3 sequences, about 32% of which are singletons. The top ten clones comprise approximately 9.6% of the sample.

This clonotype originated in a man in his fifties or sixties with Graves' ophthalmopathy. Donor details come from another sample of the same person, matched by shared clones. The rearrangement combines TRBV28 with TRBJ1-5; 8 of the junction bases match TRBD1. The sample taken for sequencing was peripheral blood. The DNA sequence is TGTGCCAGCAGTTTACTACAGGGGGAACTTCAGCCCCAGCATTTT. Translated, it gives CASSLLQGELQPQHF.